Listed below are T cell receptor beta chains from one sample, sequenced in a study of T cells after posttransplantation cyclophosphamide. Only in-frame clones appear in the TCRdb table, and some are missing; sequencing was by immunoSEQ multiplex PCR. The sample shows 6,900 or so clones, around 90% of them seen only once. The sample in question was PBMCs, obtained approximately 45 months after allogeneic stem cell transplant with posttransplant cyclophosphamide. All receptors derive from a female patient between 50 and 60 years old who received an allogeneic stem cell transplant from a related donor, was CMV-positive, and had no GVHD. Some T cells may be supplied by the graft donor. Both conserved end residues are part of each CDR3. The order of the fields is V gene, J gene, D gene, CDR3 DNA, CDR3 protein. D genes are given only for firm matches.

v_gene: TRBV11-2; j_gene: TRBJ1-4; d_gene: TRBD1; CDR3nt: TGTGCCAGCAGCTTGGGGACAGCCACCCTAAGGGAAAAACTGTTTTTT; CDR3aa: CASSLGTATLREKLFF
v_gene: TRBV5-1; j_gene: TRBJ1-5; d_gene: .; CDR3nt: TGCGCCAGCAGCCAAGGACTGCCAAATCAGCCCCAGCATTTT; CDR3aa: CASSQGLPNQPQHF
v_gene: TRBV28; j_gene: TRBJ2-3; d_gene: .; CDR3nt: TGTGCCAGCAGTTTGCCCCCCCAGGATACGCAGTATTTT; CDR3aa: CASSLPPQDTQYF
v_gene: TRBV7-2; j_gene: TRBJ2-7; d_gene: .; CDR3nt: TGTGCCAGCAGTGTAGAGCATAGGGGCCCCTACGAGCAGTACTTC; CDR3aa: CASSVEHRGPYEQYF
v_gene: TRBV5-4; j_gene: TRBJ1-1; d_gene: .; CDR3nt: TGTGCCAGCAGCGCCTCCCCCGGGGGGACCATGAACACTGAAGCTTTCTTT; CDR3aa: CASSASPGGTMNTEAFF
v_gene: TRBV5-4; j_gene: TRBJ2-5; d_gene: .; CDR3nt: TGTGCCAGCAGCGCGACCGTCCCGGGAGAGGAAGAGACCCAGTACTTC; CDR3aa: CASSATVPGEEETQYF
v_gene: TRBV5-1; j_gene: TRBJ1-1; d_gene: .; CDR3nt: TGCGCCAGCAGCTTGGTCTCCCAGGGCGGCACTGAAGCTTTCTTT; CDR3aa: CASSLVSQGGTEAFF
v_gene: TRBV27; j_gene: TRBJ2-1; d_gene: TRBD2; CDR3nt: TGTGCCAGCAGTCCAAGGCGGGAGGCATCCTACAATGAGCAGTTCTTC; CDR3aa: CASSPRREASYNEQFF
v_gene: TRBV2; j_gene: TRBJ2-5; d_gene: .; CDR3nt: TGTGCCAGCAAACCGCGGCAACAAGAGACCCAGTACTTC; CDR3aa: CASKPRQQETQYF
v_gene: TRBV6-5; j_gene: TRBJ2-1; d_gene: .; CDR3nt: TGTGCCACCAAGGGACTGGAGGTATACAATGAGCAGTTCTTC; CDR3aa: CATKGLEVYNEQFF
v_gene: TRBV7-8; j_gene: TRBJ2-7; d_gene: TRBD1; CDR3nt: TGTGCCAGCAGCTTAGGGGGACAGGGGGGGTTCGAGCAGTACTTC; CDR3aa: CASSLGGQGGFEQYF
v_gene: TRBV9; j_gene: TRBJ2-7; d_gene: .; CDR3nt: TGTGCCAGCAGCGTAGGTACTAGCCTTCTATACGAGCAGTACTTC; CDR3aa: CASSVGTSLLYEQYF